This is a list of T cell receptor beta chains from one sample in a study of Ad26.COV2.S vaccination and SARS-CoV-2 variants. TCRdb's copy holds only in-frame clones and misses some; the assay was immunoSEQ multiplex PCR. The sample contains over 300,000 clones, 83% of which appear only once. The sequences come from peripheral blood, collected in a trial of Ad26.COV2.S vaccine versus placebo. These receptors were taken from a person between 18 and 65 years old who received the Ad26.COV2.S COVID-19 vaccine or a placebo. Each CDR3 is given with its conserved first and last residue. D genes are given only for firm matches. Clone sizes are given selectively: once, few, many, or a class where the clone is expanded.

NA	TRBV7-9	NA	TRBJ2-7	CASSPSGHGSYEQYF	TGTGCCAGCAGCCCGTCGGGACACGGATCCTACGAGCAGTACTTC
NA	TRBV21-1	NA	TRBJ2-4	CASSRGTASDLAKNIQYF	TGTGCCAGCAGCAGGGGGACAGCCAGCGATTTAGCCAAAAACATTCAGTACTTC
NA	TRBV5-4	NA	TRBJ2-3	CASSPRYSSTDTQYF	TGTGCCAGCAGCCCCCGATACTCTAGCACAGATACGCAGTATTTT
NA	TRBV25-1	NA	TRBJ2-7	CASSEHHEQYF	TGTGCCAGCAGTGAGCACCACGAGCAGTACTTC
TRBD1	TRBV9	NA	TRBJ2-5	CASSVVGTVEETQYF	TGTGCCAGCAGCGTAGTAGGGACAGTCGAAGAGACCCAGTACTTC
NA	TRBV4-2	NA	TRBJ1-2	CASSQDGGTFYYGYTF	TGTGCCAGCAGCCAAGATGGCGGGACTTTCTACTATGGCTACACCTTC
NA	TRBV29-1	NA	TRBJ2-1	CSVGAGRSGLYNEQFF	TGCAGCGTTGGCGCTGGCCGAAGTGGTTTGTACAATGAGCAGTTCTTC
NA	TRBV12-3/TRBV12-4	NA	TRBJ2-7	CASSLISNEQYF	TGTGCCAGCAGTTTGATCTCCAACGAGCAGTACTTC
NA	TRBV15	NA	TRBJ1-3	CATSQTVSGNTIYF	TGTGCCACCAGCCAGACAGTCTCTGGAAACACCATATATTTT
NA	TRBV4-3	NA	TRBJ2-1	CASSHTSTYNEQFF	TGCGCCAGCAGCCACACTTCGACCTACAATGAGCAGTTCTTC
TRBD1	TRBV24-1	NA	TRBJ2-1	CATSDSRGPGNEQFF	TGTGCCACCAGTGACAGCAGGGGGCCGGGCAATGAGCAGTTCTTC
TRBD2	TRBV3-1/TRBV3-2	NA	TRBJ2-3	CASSHLMTSGSTDTQYF	TGTGCCAGCAGCCACCTAATGACTAGCGGTAGCACAGATACGCAGTATTTT
TRBD1	TRBV9	NA	TRBJ1-5	CASSVEGQTYQPQHF	TGTGCCAGCAGCGTAGAGGGACAGACCTATCAGCCCCAGCATTTT
NA	TRBV30	NA	TRBJ2-2	CAWSVQHRGAVF	TGTGCCTGGAGTGTACAACACCGGGGAGCTGTTTTT
NA	TRBV2	NA	TRBJ1-1	CASSLGRVAVGIMNTEAFF	TGTGCCAGCAGTTTGGGACGGGTGGCCGTGGGGATCATGAACACTGAAGCTTTCTTT
NA	TRBV6-1	NA	TRBJ2-7	CASRDGAGEQYF	TGTGCCAGCAGGGACGGCGCGGGGGAGCAGTACTTC
NA	TRBV7-6	NA	TRBJ1-3	CASSSTASGNTIYF	TGTGCCAGCAGCTCGACAGCATCCGGAAACACCATATATTTT
NA	TRBV6-5	once	TRBJ2-2	CASSYPQGANTGELFF	TGTGCCAGCAGTTACCCTCAAGGGGCGAACACCGGGGAGCTGTTTTTT
NA	TRBV5-6	NA	TRBJ1-6	CASSLWSYNSPLHF	TGTGCCAGCAGCTTGTGGTCCTATAATTCACCCCTCCACTTT
NA	TRBV7-9	NA	TRBJ2-1	CASSLVFNEQFF	TGTGCCAGCAGCTTAGTCTTCAATGAGCAGTTCTTC
NA	TRBV5-4	NA	TRBJ1-2	CASSVSNYGYTF	TGTGCCAGCAGCGTTTCTAACTATGGCTACACCTTC
TRBD2	TRBV11-3	NA	TRBJ2-2	CASSLGSSGSIAGELFF	TGTGCCAGCAGCTTAGGATCCAGCGGGAGTATCGCCGGGGAGCTGTTTTTT
NA	TRBV12-3/TRBV12-4	NA	TRBJ1-2	CASSLAGEYGYTF	TGTGCCAGCAGTTTAGCCGGAGAGTATGGCTACACCTTC
NA	TRBV18	NA	TRBJ2-3	CASSPPRGSAYSTSTDTQYF	TGTGCCAGCTCACCACCTCGGGGGAGCGCTTACTCGACTAGCACAGATACGCAGTATTTT
NA	TRBV2	NA	TRBJ2-5	CASRRDPKETQYF	TGTGCCAGCCGCCGGGATCCAAAAGAGACCCAGTACTTC
NA	TRBV7-3	NA	TRBJ2-3	CASSPRTGRGTDTQYF	TGTGCCAGCAGCCCGCGGACAGGGAGGGGGACAGATACGCAGTATTTT
TRBD2	TRBV2	NA	TRBJ2-2	CASSEALAGNTGELFF	TGTGCCAGCAGTGAAGCGCTAGCGGGGAACACCGGGGAGCTGTTTTTT
TRBD2	TRBV6-1	medium-sized	TRBJ2-5	CASSESSGGQETQYF	TGTGCCAGCAGTGAAAGTAGCGGGGGCCAAGAGACCCAGTACTTC
NA	TRBV4-2	NA	TRBJ2-7	CASSQDVSTGVHEQYF	TGTGCCAGCAGCCAAGATGTCTCCACGGGGGTCCACGAGCAGTACTTC
NA	TRBV5-1	NA	TRBJ1-5	CASSFGPSAGRGQPQHF	TGCGCCAGCAGCTTTGGGCCCAGTGCGGGCCGCGGTCAGCCCCAGCATTTT
TRBD1	TRBV7-2	NA	TRBJ1-2	CASRETGRDEGYTF	TGTGCCAGCAGAGAGACAGGGAGGGATGAGGGCTACACCTTC
NA	TRBV3-1/TRBV3-2	NA	TRBJ1-2	CASSQDTVRGYTF	TGTGCCAGCAGCCAAGATACGGTTCGTGGCTACACCTTC
NA	TRBV6-1	NA	TRBJ1-5	CASSELAGEGQPQHF	TGTGCCAGCAGTGAACTTGCCGGGGAGGGTCAGCCCCAGCATTTT
TRBD1	TRBV7-2	NA	TRBJ1-6	CASSFNRGSGSPLHF	TGTGCCAGCAGCTTTAACAGGGGGTCGGGATCACCCCTCCACTTT
NA	TRBV24-1	once	TRBJ1-1	CATIGGETEAFF	TGTGCCACCATCGGGGGGGAAACTGAAGCTTTCTTT
TRBD2	TRBV12-3/TRBV12-4	once	TRBJ2-1	CASRTSGSNEQFF	TGTGCCAGCCGGACTAGCGGGAGCAATGAGCAGTTCTTC
NA	TRBV6-5	NA	TRBJ1-3	CASRGEAGNTIYF	TGTGCCAGCAGGGGGGAAGCAGGAAACACCATATATTTT
NA	TRBV11-2	NA	TRBJ2-1	CASSLSRGSERDEQFF	TGTGCCAGCAGCCTCTCTAGGGGCTCCGAGAGGGATGAGCAGTTCTTC
TRBD2	TRBV6-1	NA	TRBJ2-3	CASREAGAGTDTQYF	TGTGCCAGCAGAGAAGCGGGGGCGGGTACAGATACGCAGTATTTT
TRBD2	TRBV6-2/TRBV6-3	NA	TRBJ2-4	CASSYGGLAGGLAKNIQYF	TGTGCCAGCAGTTACGGGGGACTAGCGGGAGGCCTAGCCAAAAACATTCAGTACTTC
NA	TRBV19	NA	TRBJ1-5	CASSITVNSNQPQHF	TGTGCCAGTAGTATAACAGTTAATAGCAATCAGCCCCAGCATTTT
TRBD1	TRBV15	NA	TRBJ2-3	CATRIADRVPDTQYF	TGTGCCACTAGAATTGCGGACAGGGTACCCGACACGCAGTATTTT
NA	TRBV7-9	once	TRBJ2-5	CASSLIIGAQETQYF	TGTGCCAGCAGCTTAATAATTGGGGCCCAAGAGACCCAGTACTTC
NA	TRBV11-2	NA	TRBJ1-2	CASSHTGADYGYTF	TGTGCCAGCAGCCACACGGGGGCTGACTATGGCTACACCTTC
TRBD1	TRBV6-5	few	TRBJ1-2	CASSLTGGYDGYTF	TGTGCCAGCAGTTTGACAGGGGGCTACGATGGCTACACCTTC
NA	TRBV19	NA	TRBJ1-4	CASRDRVRTNEKLFF	TGTGCCAGTAGGGACAGAGTAAGAACTAATGAAAAACTGTTTTTT
NA	TRBV5-1	NA	TRBJ1-1	CASSLDGDTEAFF	TGCGCCAGCAGCTTGGACGGGGACACTGAAGCTTTCTTT
NA	TRBV10-3	NA	TRBJ1-1	CAISESGATEAFF	TGTGCCATCAGTGAGTCCGGTGCCACTGAAGCTTTCTTT
TRBD2	TRBV7-2	NA	TRBJ2-5	CASSSQRAAGYQETQYF	TGTGCCAGCAGCTCCCAGAGGGCAGCGGGGTACCAAGAGACCCAGTACTTC